The following is a TCR beta chain sequence with its context. Profiled with immunoSEQ multiplex PCR; TCRdb holds only in-frame clones, not every one. Seen here are over 200,000 clones, about 86% observed once, and the top ten hold 3%. This entry belongs to a study of blood T cell repertoires in COVID-19. Overall study: PBMCs, B-cell-depleted T cells, or T cells provided the cDNA or gDNA that made up the material.

The ends lost 0 bases at V and 2 bases at J; junction bases unmatched: 5. This CDR3 comprises 16 residues. CDR1 LGHNA and CDR2 YSLEER come from the germline V gene. Specimen: peripheral blood. The receptor's source is a woman aged 30 to 39 who had recovered from COVID-19. The chain combines TRBV4-3 with TRBJ1-1; 8 bases line up with TRBD1. CDR3 amino acids: CASSQDFQGANTEAFF. The CDR3 DNA reads TGCGCCAGCAGCCAAGATTTCCAGGGGGCCAACACTGAAGCTTTCTTT.